The entry below describes one TCR beta chain. No antigen is known for it. This sample is drawn from a study of graft-versus-host responses after intestinal transplantation. Clones were read by immunoSEQ multiplex PCR, and TCRdb kept only the in-frame ones, dropping some. The data hold more than 70,000 clones, with just under 95% observed a single time. The specimen was unstimulated CD8+ T cells sorted from spleen or lymph node cells, collected before transplant. The clonotype originates from a human donor who was the organ donor for an intestinal transplant.

Written as DNA, the CDR3 is TGTGCCAGCCGAGGGGGGGGCCATAGCGAGCAGTACTTC. This codes for CASRGGGHSEQYF. J is TRBJ2-7 and V is TRBV4-2; D is perhaps TRBD2 (7 bases). V lost 8 bases and J 6 bases, leaving 17 bases between the germline ends. This CDR3 has 13 amino acids. The germline V gene has CDR1 LGHNA and CDR2 YNFKEQ.